The rows below give T cell receptor beta chains drawn from one sample of a study of a mutant IDH1 vaccine in newly diagnosed glioma. The table came from immunoSEQ multiplex PCR; TCRdb's copy has only in-frame clones and leaves some out. The sample contains about 56,000 clones, around 75% of which appear only once. Antigens for these TCRs are unknown. The sample in question was PBMCs, obtained from a glioma patient whose treatment included an IDH1 peptide vaccine. These receptors were taken from a man aged 50 to 59 with glioma. CDR3s include the opening cysteine and the closing phenylalanine or tryptophan. D genes are given only for firm matches. Size values are once, few and many counts, or a class for expanded clones, and some rows have none.

clone_size	v_call	j_call	d_call	cdr3_nt	cdr3_aa
few	TRBV19	TRBJ2-1	-	TGTGCCAGTAGTACCCCGGGTCAGGGGGGGAAAGGGATTTCCTACAATGAGCAGTTCTTC	CASSTPGQGGKGISYNEQFF
few	TRBV7-2	TRBJ2-7	TRBD2	TGTGCCAGCAGCACGCCTAGCGGCTACGAGCAGTACTTC	CASSTPSGYEQYF
once	TRBV19	TRBJ2-6	-	TGTGCCAGTAGGGGCGCTAGCTCTGGGGCCAACGTCCTGACTTTC	CASRGASSGANVLTF
-	TRBV4-1	TRBJ1-1	-	TGCGCCAGCAGCCAAGAGAAGGGCCAGAACACTGAAGCTTTCTTT	CASSQEKGQNTEAFF
-	TRBV7-8	TRBJ2-7	-	TGTGCCAGCAGCTTCCGGGACACCTCCTACGAGCAGTACTTC	CASSFRDTSYEQYF
-	TRBV4-1	TRBJ1-1	-	TGCGCCAGCAGCCATGCCGTTGGAGGGGGAACTGAAGCTTTCTTT	CASSHAVGGGTEAFF
-	TRBV18	TRBJ1-2	-	TGTGCCAGCTCACCGACAGAAGATGGCTACACCTTC	CASSPTEDGYTF
-	TRBV27	TRBJ2-3	-	TGTGCCAGCAGTTTATACGGCAGGGACACAGATACGCAGTATTTT	CASSLYGRDTDTQYF
-	TRBV6-1	TRBJ1-3	-	TGTGCCAGCAGTGCGGAAGCTGGAAACACCATATATTTT	CASSAEAGNTIYF
-	TRBV10-3	TRBJ2-7	TRBD1	TGTGCCATCAGTGGCCCCGGACAGGGGGGAACCTCCTACGAGCAGTACTTC	CAISGPGQGGTSYEQYF
few	TRBV2	TRBJ2-3	-	TGTGCCAGCAGTGAACTCAGGGATGCAGATACGCAGTATTTT	CASSELRDADTQYF
-	TRBV7-6	TRBJ2-1	-	TGTGCCAGCAGCCTCTCGGGGGCGACCTACAATGAGCAGTTCTTC	CASSLSGATYNEQFF
many	TRBV27	TRBJ1-1	TRBD1	TGTGCCAGCAGATACTCAGGGGGCCTTGACACTGAAGCTTTCTTT	CASRYSGGLDTEAFF
-	TRBV27	TRBJ1-2	-	TGTGCCAGCAGTCCGTGGGCCAGCAGGGCCAACTATGGCTACACCTTC	CASSPWASRANYGYTF
-	TRBV19	TRBJ2-2	TRBD2	TGTGCCAGTAGTATTAGTTCGGGGGGACGGGCGAACACCGGGGAGCTGTTTTTT	CASSISSGGRANTGELFF
-	TRBV18	TRBJ1-3	TRBD1	TGTGCCACCTCGACAGGGGGCGGAAACACCATATATTTT	CATSTGGGNTIYF
-	TRBV4-1	TRBJ1-2	-	TGCGCCAGCAGCTCTACTATAGGGGCGGGTGGCTACACCTTC	CASSSTIGAGGYTF
-	TRBV10-3	TRBJ2-3	TRBD2	TGTGCCATCAGTGCGCTAGCGGGGGAAGATACGCAGTATTTT	CAISALAGEDTQYF
-	TRBV6-6	TRBJ2-2	-	TGTGCCAGCAGGACGAACACCGGGGAGCTGTTTTTT	CASRTNTGELFF
-	TRBV4-2	TRBJ2-5	TRBD2	TGTGCCAGCAGCCAGGGGACTAGCGGGGGGGCCGGAGAGACCCAGTACTTC	CASSQGTSGGAGETQYF
-	TRBV2	TRBJ1-5	TRBD1	TGTGCCAGCAGTGCAGGACAGGGGGGTCAGCCCCAGCATTTT	CASSAGQGGQPQHF
-	TRBV30	TRBJ2-7	-	TGTGCCTGGAGTGTCACACAGGGTTCGTACGAGCAGTACTTC	CAWSVTQGSYEQYF
-	TRBV15	TRBJ1-5	-	TGTGCCACCAGCCTCTCCCCGGACAACCAATCGCCCCAGCATTTT	CATSLSPDNQSPQHF
-	TRBV5-4	TRBJ2-3	-	TGTGCCAGCAGCTTGCGGGGGCTCGCTCTATTCGCAGATACGCAGTATTTT	CASSLRGLALFADTQYF
-	TRBV2	TRBJ1-5	-	TGTGCCAGCAGCTTGGGAGGGCAACAGCCCCAGCATTTT	CASSLGGQQPQHF
-	TRBV2	TRBJ1-2	-	TGTGCCAGCAGGTTAGGGATGGATGGCTACACCTTC	CASRLGMDGYTF
once	TRBV4-3	TRBJ1-5	-	TGCGCCAGCAGCCAAGATGTATCAGGGAACCAGCCCCAGCATTTT	CASSQDVSGNQPQHF
few	TRBV9	TRBJ1-4	-	TGTGCCAGCAGCGCTTCTCCCAGGGAAGATGAAAAACTGTTTTTT	CASSASPREDEKLFF
-	TRBV30	TRBJ2-5	TRBD2	TGTGCCTGGGCGGGGGGTCTTTCTCAAGAGACCCAGTACTTC	CAWAGGLSQETQYF
-	TRBV2	TRBJ1-5	-	TGTGCCAGCGATATACAGGGTGGGGATCAGCCCCAGCATTTT	CASDIQGGDQPQHF
-	TRBV30	TRBJ2-3	TRBD2	TGTGCTTTGGCTGGGGAAGGGGAGGGTACAGATACGCAGTATTTT	CALAGEGEGTDTQYF
-	TRBV5-1	TRBJ1-5	TRBD1	TGCGCCAGCAGCTCTGCAGGGGGAGGTCAGCCCCAGCATTTT	CASSSAGGGQPQHF
-	TRBV5-6	TRBJ1-4	-	TGTGCCAGCAGCCATTCAGCCCCGGGGCAACCCGCGGGGAATGAAAAACTGTTTTTT	CASSHSAPGQPAGNEKLFF
-	TRBV6-4	TRBJ1-2	-	TGTGCCAGCAGTGTTACAGGGAGAGGCTACACCTTC	CASSVTGRGYTF
-	TRBV4-1	TRBJ1-6	TRBD1	TGCGCCAGCAGCCAAAGGCAGGGGGGAACTACTAAAACACCCCTCCACTTT	CASSQRQGGTTKTPLHF
-	TRBV19	TRBJ2-7	TRBD2	TGTGCCAGTAGTATCGCGGCGGGGGGGACTAACGAGCAGTACTTC	CASSIAAGGTNEQYF
-	TRBV2	TRBJ2-7	TRBD1	TGTGCCAGCAGTGATCCGGGACAGGGCTACGAGCAGTACTTC	CASSDPGQGYEQYF
-	TRBV5-1	TRBJ2-7	TRBD1	TGCGCCAGCAGCCCGAATAGGGGACAGGGGGCTTACGAGCAGTACTTC	CASSPNRGQGAYEQYF
-	TRBV5-1	TRBJ2-7	TRBD1	TGCGCCAGCAGCTTAAGAGGGACAGGGCCCCCCTACGAGCAGTACTTC	CASSLRGTGPPYEQYF
-	TRBV5-4	TRBJ2-1	TRBD2	TGTGCCAGCAGCCTCGGGACTAGTGAGCAGTTCTTC	CASSLGTSEQFF
-	TRBV2	TRBJ2-1	-	TGTGCCAGCAGTCTTCGGCGGGAGCAGTTCTTC	CASSLRREQFF
-	TRBV5-1	TRBJ2-3	-	TGCGCCAGCAGCTTGGGACAGTCAGATACGCAGTATTTT	CASSLGQSDTQYF
-	TRBV4-1	TRBJ2-1	-	TGCGCCAGCAGCCAAGAGGAGGTTTCCTACAATGAGCAGTTCTTC	CASSQEEVSYNEQFF
-	TRBV10-3	TRBJ2-1	TRBD1	TGTGCCACCCACAGCAGGGGGTACAATGAGCAGTTCTTC	CATHSRGYNEQFF
-	TRBV9	TRBJ1-5	-	TGTGCCAGCAGCCCGACGGGATTGAGCAATCAGCCCCAGCATTTT	CASSPTGLSNQPQHF
once	TRBV2	TRBJ2-1	TRBD2	TGTGCCAGCCGGGGGGGGGTAGCGGGGGCCAATGAGCAGTTCTTC	CASRGGVAGANEQFF
-	TRBV30	TRBJ2-1	TRBD2	TGTGCCTGGAGTGTACGGCGGGGGGGGTACAATGAGCAGTTCTTC	CAWSVRRGGYNEQFF
many	TRBV5-5	TRBJ2-7	TRBD1	TGTGCCAGCAGCTTGGCCCAAGGACAGGGATTCCTCTTC	CASSLAQGQGFLF
-	TRBV9	TRBJ1-1	TRBD1	TGTGCCAGCAGCGTAGGGGACAGGGACTACACTGAAGCTTTCTTT	CASSVGDRDYTEAFF
-	TRBV2	TRBJ1-1	-	TGTGCCAGCAGTGGATTTCAGGACAGTGAAGCTTTCTTT	CASSGFQDSEAFF
-	TRBV5-4	TRBJ2-1	-	TGTGCCAGCAGCCTAGGAACCGATACCTACAATGAGCAGTTCTTC	CASSLGTDTYNEQFF
-	TRBV4-2	TRBJ2-2	TRBD1	TGTGCCAGCAGCCAAGGCAACAGGGGAAGAAACACCGGGGAGCTGTTTTTT	CASSQGNRGRNTGELFF
few	TRBV7-2	TRBJ1-1	-	TGTGCCAGCAGCCCAAGGGACCTTGGGACTGAAGCTTTCTTT	CASSPRDLGTEAFF
once	TRBV7-8	TRBJ1-5	-	TGTGCCAGCAGCCCAGGCCGAAATCAGCCCCAGCATTTT	CASSPGRNQPQHF
-	TRBV2	TRBJ2-1	-	TGTGCCAGCCGATATACTAGCAATGAGCAGTTCTTC	CASRYTSNEQFF